This T cell receptor (beta chain) was identified in a study of T-cell reconstitution after alpha-beta-depleted transplantation in children. Preparation of the TCRbeta library involved a method that used unique molecular identifiers. In TCRdb, the PCR reads were re-called with MiXCR into one record per CDR3 protein. The table has 440,000 or so distinct CDR3 sequences, under 13% seen once. This clonotype came up a few times. The sequence was obtained from a human donor who donated a stem cell graft to a child with acute myeloid leukemia. The source material was PBMCs from the stem cell graft donor, sampled from the stem cell graft.

The CDR3 DNA is TGCAGTGCTAAAGGGGACTTCTATGGCTACACCTTC. It is translated as CSAKGDFYGYTF. The V and J genes are TRBV20-1 and TRBJ1-2; D may be TRBD1 (5 bases). Between the trimmed V and J ends, which lost 4 bases and 4 bases, there was a span of 10 bases. CDR1 DFQATT and CDR2 SNEGSKA come from the germline V gene (reference sequence). The CDR3 extends over 12 amino acids.